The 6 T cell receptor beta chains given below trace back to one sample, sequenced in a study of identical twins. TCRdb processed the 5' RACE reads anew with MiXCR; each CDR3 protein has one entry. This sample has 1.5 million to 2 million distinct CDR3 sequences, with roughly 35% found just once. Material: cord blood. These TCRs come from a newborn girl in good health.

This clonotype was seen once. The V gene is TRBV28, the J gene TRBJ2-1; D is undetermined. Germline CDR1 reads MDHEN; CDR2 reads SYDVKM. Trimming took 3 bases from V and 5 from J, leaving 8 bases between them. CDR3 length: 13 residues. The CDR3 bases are TGTGCCAGCAGTTTTTCCGGGCACAATGAGCAGTTCTTC. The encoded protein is CASSFSGHNEQFF.

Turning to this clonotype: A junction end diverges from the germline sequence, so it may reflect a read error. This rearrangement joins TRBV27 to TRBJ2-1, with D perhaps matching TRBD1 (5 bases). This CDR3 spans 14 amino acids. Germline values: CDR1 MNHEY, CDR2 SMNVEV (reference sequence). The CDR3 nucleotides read TGTGCCAGCAGTTTAAAGGCTAGGGGCAATGAGCGGTTCTTC. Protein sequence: CASSLKARGNERFF.

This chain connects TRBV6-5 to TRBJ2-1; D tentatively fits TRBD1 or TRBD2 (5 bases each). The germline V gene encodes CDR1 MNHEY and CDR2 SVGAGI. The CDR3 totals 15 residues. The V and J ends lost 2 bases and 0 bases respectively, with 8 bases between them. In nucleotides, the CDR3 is TGTGCCAGCAGTTACGGGACCCGCTCCTACAATGAGCAGTTCTTC. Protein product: CASSYGTRSYNEQFF.

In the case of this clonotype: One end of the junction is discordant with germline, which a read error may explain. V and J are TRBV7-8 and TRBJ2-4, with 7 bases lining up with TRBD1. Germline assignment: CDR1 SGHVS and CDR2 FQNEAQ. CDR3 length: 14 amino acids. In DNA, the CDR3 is TGTGCCAGCAGCACCCGACAGGGAAGAAACATTCAGTCCTTC. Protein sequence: CASSTRQGRNIQSF.

CDR3 nucleotide sequence: TGTGCCAGCAGTGACTCTGGACAGGGCACCCCCCACTTT. Translated: CASSDSGQGTPHF. The rearrangement joins TRBV6-4 to TRBJ1-6, with TRBD1 identical over 8 bases. V lost 0 bases and J lost 18; bases outside the gene matches: 7. Germline V gives CDR1 MRHNA, CDR2 SNTAGT. The CDR3 length is 13 residues.

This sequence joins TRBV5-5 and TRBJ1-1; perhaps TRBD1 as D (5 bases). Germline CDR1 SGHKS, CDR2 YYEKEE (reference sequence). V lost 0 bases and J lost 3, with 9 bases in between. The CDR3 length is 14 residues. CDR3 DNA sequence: TGTGCCAGCAGCTTGGATTGGGGGGACACTGAAGCTTTCTTT. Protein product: CASSLDWGDTEAFF.